These T cell receptor beta chains were read from a single sample in a study of CD8 T cells in Susac syndrome. From the immunoSEQ multiplex PCR reads, TCRdb called clonotypes with MiXCR, one entry per CDR3 protein. The profile shows about 60,000 distinct CDR3 sequences, around nine tenths of them singletons. The sample consisted of CD8+ T cells from PBMCs. These receptors all come from a human donor in good health. Both conserved end residues are part of each CDR3.

V	J	CDR3
TRBV30	TRBJ1-1	CAWSFGSGELKAFF
TRBV12-3/TRBV12-4	TRBJ2-1	CASSALGGTSGGRYNEQFF
TRBV20-1	TRBJ2-7	CSAWDRLNSYEQYF
TRBV5-4	TRBJ1-1	CASSPPGLLNTEAFF
TRBV10-3	TRBJ2-2	CAISESGTGPTGELFF
TRBV12-3/TRBV12-4	TRBJ2-5	CASSLSFVWEETQYF
TRBV4-1	TRBJ1-5	CASSQEGDSNQPQHF
TRBV5-4	TRBJ2-2	CASSFTLRGGKPGELFF
TRBV9	TRBJ2-1	CASSVDSSYNEQFF
TRBV9	TRBJ2-7	CASSAGAIGYEQYF
TRBV5-1	TRBJ1-1	CASSLLRMNTEAFF
TRBV11-2	TRBJ2-7	CASSRSSSHEQYF
TRBV6-5	TRBJ2-1	CASSPGTEGVDEQFF
TRBV13	TRBJ1-4	CASSAYGTGGEKLFF
TRBV9	TRBJ2-1	CASRPGTSGYNEQFF
TRBV7-9	TRBJ2-7	CASRSGGEQYF
TRBV11-2	TRBJ2-7	CASSLRGNYEQYF
TRBV4-3	TRBJ2-7	CASSQERGVLTYEQYF
TRBV6-5	TRBJ1-5	CASTPRAGFDQPQHF
TRBV20-1	TRBJ2-3	CSARDRLDTDTQYF
TRBV5-6	TRBJ1-4	CASSYGNRGENEKLFF
TRBV20-1	TRBJ2-5	CSARDYWETQYF
TRBV30	TRBJ2-7	CAWSAGIDGYEQYF
TRBV12-3/TRBV12-4	TRBJ1-5	CASSWGDLNQPQHF
TRBV6-1	TRBJ1-2	CASTNIQTGLGSGYTF
TRBV7-2	TRBJ2-7	CASSPGDSLYEQYF
TRBV20-1	TRBJ2-3	CSSWSSGDSTDTQYF
TRBV6-6	TRBJ1-5	CASKVTNNQPQHF
TRBV9	TRBJ2-7	CASSPVGGQASYEQYF
TRBV6-5	TRBJ2-7	CASSYEPSGLYEQYF
TRBV4-1	TRBJ2-2	CASSHRVDTGELFF
TRBV1	TRBJ2-1	CTSSQDRDNEQFF
TRBV7-9	TRBJ2-5	CASSPRWGTGGRETQYF
TRBV7-2	TRBJ2-1	CASSLALAGGINEQFF